This TCR beta chain emerged from a study of follicular helper T cells after annual influenza vaccination (dated by TCRdb to 2016 to 2017). Background on the whole study: After each seasonal influenza vaccination, blood was collected on days 0, 7 and 28. The 2015 samples were processed right after collection, while the 2013-2014 samples were cryopreserved. Multi-year samples were available from six subjects, with four subjects covering two vaccination seasons and two subjects covering three seasons. To study recall of cTfh clones, some subjects were followed through successive annual vaccinations in the 2013-2014, 2014-2015 and 2015-2016 seasons. One week after vaccination, a second recruited cohort of roughly 12 subjects (Table S1) displayed a similar ICOS+CD38+ cTfh response. Results the study describes overall, beyond this receptor: Rare clonotypes could not be sampled because productive TCRB sequences were recovered from only roughly 9.5-22% of the analyzed cells. Successive annual vaccinations recalled a recurrent oligoclonal ICOS+CD38+ cTfh response that contained tetramer and AIM influenza-specific clonotypes. ICOS+CD38+ cTfh clonality correlated with the frequency of that population, and its change correlated with the change in circulating plasmablast frequency. Day 7 ICOS+CD38+ clones were most often found later in ICOS-CD38- cTfh, suggesting that subset may serve as a memory reservoir.

From the cysteine up to the phenylalanine, the CDR3 has a length of 16 residues. Of all the DNA, just the CDR3 is kept, 48 bases in frame from base 1. The germline V gene encodes CDR1 SGHRS and CDR2 YFSETQ. Cut back by 1 base and 5 bases, the V and J ends lie 18 bases apart. Receptor libraries were prepared by the immunoSEQ multiplex PCR assay. Adaptive Biotechnologies carried out TCRB amplification, library preparation, sequencing and preliminary bioinformatics at Survey level resolution. For TCRB sequencing, genomic DNA from sorted cTfh populations was amplified by multiplex PCR. On the authors' methods: Clonality was calculated in R as 1 minus normalized Shannon entropy, and the Gini index was calculated with the R package ineq. Overlap score was the summed counts of shared sequences divided by total counts of all sequences in both compared samples. The significance of shared clonotypes was tested with Fisher's exact test, assuming a theoretical repertoire of 10^7 TCRB sequences. TCRdb limited this immuneACCESS table to in-frame rearrangements with V and J called. A share of clones is missing; checked studies link under half to unresolved V genes, and the rest is unexplained. The V and J calls and the clone size are those of that table, but D and trimming were determined from the DNA. In all, the sample holds 9,000 or so clones, and 83% of those were seen once. Around 2.7% of the sample comes from the top ten.

On this clone itself: What this receptor recognizes is not known. Within one base of it there is no much larger clone, and no base qualities were kept.

Explained via the paper, the time point label denotes: 2013-2014 season, 7 days after vaccination. Adults were given seasonal inactivated influenza vaccine (Fluvarix), and sorted blood CD4 subsets were followed by TCRB sequencing before and after vaccination. To be eligible, subjects had to be community-dwelling and could not have received an influenza vaccine during the previous 6 months. Reasons for exclusion included contraindications to influenza vaccine, substance abuse, HIV/AIDS, active malignancy, immunomodulatory medication, and active illness such as respiratory infection. At each time point, roughly 35 to 110 mL of blood was collected. Non-naive CD4+CXCR5+PD-1+ cells were defined as circulating Tfh and were sorted into two fractions, ICOS+CD38+ and ICOS-CD38-. PBMC were isolated using Ficoll-Paque PLUS or SepMate separation. Cell subsets were sorted from PBMC on a BD FACS Aria before DNA extraction.

The receptor was derived from an adult who received the influenza vaccine. The receptor chain draws on TRBV5-1 and TRBJ2-5; the D segment might be TRBD1 or TRBD2, since each matches 5 bases. The sample was CXCR5+ CD38- circulating T follicular helper cells from blood, taken 7 days after influenza vaccination. The sample's cell subset or site label, decoded: circulating Tfh, non-naive CD4+CXCR5+PD-1+ (ICOS+CD38+ or ICOS-CD38-). CDR3 region: CASSLWSGTVAETQYF. The sequence in DNA is TGCGCCAGCAGCTTGTGGTCGGGGACGGTCGCGGAGACCCAGTACTTC.